The next 25 T cell receptor beta chains were all read from a single sample in a study of T cell responses to AZD1222 COVID-19 vaccine. TCRdb's copy holds only in-frame clones and misses some; the assay was immunoSEQ multiplex PCR. The data contain over 100,000 clones, around nine tenths of them singletons. Material: peripheral blood, obtained on day 0 of AZD1222 vaccination. All receptors come from an adult in good health.

The V gene is TRBV4-3, the J gene TRBJ2-1; weak D call: TRBD2 (5 bases). This CDR3 comprises 14 residues. Germline CDR1 and CDR2: LGHNA and YSLEER. Trimming pared 4 bases from V and 1 base from J, leaving 8 bases between. The CDR3 region is CASSLKRSYNEQFF. CDR3 bases: TGCGCCAGCAGCCTCAAGCGGTCCTACAATGAGCAGTTCTTC.

This clone came up once. The V and J genes are TRBV18 and TRBJ2-2; 8 bases are shared with TRBD1. The ends lost 6 bases at V and 4 bases at J; junction bases unmatched: 7. Germline values: CDR1 KGHSH, CDR2 LQKENI. This CDR3 has 15 amino acids. For the CDR3, the DNA is TGTGCCAGCTCCCCCAGGACAGGGATCACCGGGGAGCTGTTTTTT. This gives the protein CASSPRTGITGELFF. The variable domain in full, with the rest retrieved from reference TRBV18 and TRBJ2-2, is NAGVMQNPRHLVRRRGQEARLRCSPMKGHSHVYWYRQLPEEGLKFMVYLQKENIIDESGMPKERFSAEFPKEGPSILRIQQVVRGDSAAYFCASSPRTGITGELFFGEGSRLTVL.

The rearrangement joins TRBV7-2 to TRBJ1-1; tentatively, D is TRBD1 (5 bases). The germline gives CDR1 SGHTA, CDR2 FQGNSA. The CDR3 extends over 14 amino acids. The V end was cut by 1 base, the J end by 5 bases, with 11 bases between. CDR3 region: CASSLGQGSTEAFF. The CDR3 DNA reads TGTGCCAGCAGCTTAGGGCAGGGTTCGACTGAAGCTTTCTTT.

The V gene is TRBV5-1, the J gene TRBJ1-6; no clear D. Trimming stripped 0 bases from V and 9 bases from J, with 4 bases between. CDR1 is SGHRS and CDR2 is YFSETQ in the germline V gene. The CDR3 consists of 12 residues. This chain's CDR3 is CASSLVGSPLHF. CDR3 coding DNA: TGCGCCAGCAGCTTGGTGGGTTCACCCCTCCACTTT. Complete variable domain (other parts from reference TRBV5-1 and TRBJ1-6): KAGVTQTPRYLIKTRGQQVTLSCSPISGHRSVSWYQQTPGQGLQFLFEYFSETQRNKGNFPGRFSGRQFSNSRSEMNVSTLELGDSALYLCASSLVGSPLHFGNGTRLTVT.

This clone has a single count. Other DNA variants within this sample encode the same CDR3. Written as DNA, the CDR3 is TGTGCCAGCTCACCACAGGGGACCGGGGAGCTGTTTTTT. As protein: CASSPQGTGELFF. V and J are TRBV18 and TRBJ2-2; tentative D call: TRBD1 (5 bases). V gave up 1 base and J gave up 5 bases, with 5 bases separating them. CDR1 is KGHSH, CDR2 LQKENI, per germline. CDR3 size: 13 residues. The complete variable domain, with remaining parts taken from reference TRBV18 and TRBJ2-2, reads NAGVMQNPRHLVRRRGQEARLRCSPMKGHSHVYWYRQLPEEGLKFMVYLQKENIIDESGMPKERFSAEFPKEGPSILRIQQVVRGDSAAYFCASSPQGTGELFFGEGSRLTVL.

The chain combines TRBV24-1 with TRBJ2-2; 11 nucleotides agree with TRBD1. The CDR3 runs to 16 residues. Germline CDR1 reads KGHDR; CDR2 reads SFDVKD. V dropped 6 bases and J dropped 5; count of bases not matched to a gene: 7. The DNA for the CDR3 is TGTGCCACCAGTAAAGGACAGGGGGCCGGGACCGGGGAGCTGTTTTTT. Protein product: CATSKGQGAGTGELFF.

The chain has TRBV19 and TRBJ1-5; D call uncertain. Trimming took off 9 bases at V and 0 bases at J, with 9 bases between the two ends. CDR1 is LNHDA, CDR2 SQIVND, per germline (reference sequence). The CDR3 runs 13 residues. The CDR3 is CASSPNSNQPQHF. CDR3 bases: TGTGCCAGCAGCCCGAATAGCAATCAGCCCCAGCATTTT. The full variable domain, completed using reference TRBV19 and TRBJ1-5, is DGGITQSPKYLFRKEGQNVTLSCEQNLNHDAMYWYRQDPGQGLRLIYYSQIVNDFQKGDIAEGYSVSREKKESFPLTVTSAQKNPTAFYLCASSPNSNQPQHFGDGTRLSIL.

The chain combines TRBV11-1 with TRBJ2-7; D may be TRBD1 (6 bases). CDR1 is SGHAT and CDR2 is FQDESV in the germline V gene (reference sequence). There are 15 residues in the CDR3. Trimming shortened V by 5 bases and J by 6 bases, and 20 bases separated the two germline ends. CDR3 protein: CASSHRGHLGSEQYF. The CDR3, as DNA: TGTGCCAGCAGCCATAGGGGACACCTAGGGAGCGAGCAGTACTTC.

This chain connects TRBV19 to TRBJ2-1; a possible D gene is TRBD2 (7 bases). The CDR3 covers 15 residues. Per the germline V gene, CDR1 is LNHDA and CDR2 is SQIVND (reference sequence). V shed 5 bases and J shed 7 bases, with 18 bases lying between them. CDR3 in amino acids: CASSVRGQPKNEQFF. The CDR3 DNA follows: TGTGCCAGTAGTGTGCGGGGGCAGCCAAAGAATGAGCAGTTCTTC.

This clone was recorded a few times. The chain couples TRBV28 to TRBJ2-3; D might be TRBD1 (5 bases). V lost 6 bases to trimming and J lost 9 bases, with 13 bases between them. Germline V gene sequence: CDR1 MDHEN, CDR2 SYDVKM. This CDR3 contains 12 residues. The CDR3 region is CASRDTLGTQYF. In DNA, the CDR3 is TGTGCCAGCAGGGACACCTTGGGGACGCAGTATTTT.

This chain uses TRBV2 with TRBJ1-2, with TRBD1 matching 7 bases. V trimming: 7 bases; J trimming: 8 bases; junction bases outside the gene matches: 13. Germline CDR1 is SNHLY and CDR2 is FYNNEI. The CDR3 is 14 amino acids. The CDR3 sequence is CASIRDSLREGYTF. In DNA form, the CDR3 reads TGTGCCAGCATTCGGGACAGCCTGAGGGAGGGCTACACCTTC.

The rearrangement uses TRBV28 and TRBJ1-5, with D maybe TRBD1 (5 bases). This CDR3 contains 15 residues. Germline CDR1 and CDR2: MDHEN and SYDVKM. The CDR3, as DNA: TGTGCTTCTCGACGGCAGGGCTTGCGCAATCAGCCCCAGCATTTT. Translation: CASRRQGLRNQPQHF.

The genes are TRBV28 and TRBJ1-5; 9 bases fit TRBD1. The germline V gene has CDR1 MDHEN and CDR2 SYDVKM. The CDR3 is 14 amino acids. V was pared by 7 bases and J by 8 bases, with 9 bases of the junction left unmatched. The CDR3 DNA follows: TGTGCCAGCATCCGACAGGGGGGGATCAAGCCCCAGCATTTT. It translates to CASIRQGGIKPQHF.

This clone was recorded only once. The rearrangement joins TRBV24-1 to TRBJ2-1; TRBD1 might be the D (6 bases). V gave up 0 bases and J gave up 11 bases, with 7 bases separating them. In germline, CDR1 is KGHDR, CDR2 SFDVKD. The CDR3 runs 12 residues. CDR3 in amino acids: CATSDLTGKQFF. CDR3 DNA sequence: TGTGCCACCAGTGATTTGACAGGGAAGCAGTTCTTC.

V gene TRBV6-5 combines with J gene TRBJ1-6; the match to TRBD1 covers 7 bases. The germline V gene encodes CDR1 MNHEY and CDR2 SVGAGI. The CDR3 extends over 15 amino acids. V lost 7 bases, J lost 7 bases, and 10 bases stayed unmatched. This CDR3 reads CASTLSGQENSPLHF. As DNA, the CDR3 is TGTGCCAGCACCTTATCCGGACAGGAAAATTCACCCCTCCACTTT.

This chain links TRBV7-9 with TRBJ2-1; either TRBD1 or TRBD2 may supply D (5 bases each). CDR1 and CDR2 from the germline V gene are SEHNR and FQNEAQ (reference sequence). The CDR3 loop spans 12 amino acids. Deletions cut 3 bases from V and 9 bases from J, with 9 bases between. This chain's CDR3 is CASSFSGGEQFF. The CDR3 DNA reads TGTGCCAGCAGCTTTTCTGGGGGTGAGCAGTTCTTC.

The rearrangement links TRBV5-1 to TRBJ2-7; D might be TRBD2 (5 bases). CDR1 and CDR2 from the germline V gene are SGHRS and YFSETQ. The CDR3 contains 11 residues. Deletions cut 4 bases from V and 3 bases from J, with 5 bases between. The CDR3 loop reads CASSRGYEQYF. CDR3 nucleotide sequence: TGCGCCAGCAGCCGGGGCTACGAGCAGTACTTC.

There are a few counts of this clone. The chain couples TRBV19 to TRBJ2-7; 10 bases line up with TRBD1. CDR1 is LNHDA, CDR2 SQIVND, per germline (reference sequence). The V segment lost 3 bases and the J segment 2 bases; nucleotides outside the gene matches: 4. This CDR3 has 15 residues. DNA of the CDR3: TGTGCCAGTAGTATGGCGGGACAGGGGACCTACGAGCAGTACTTC. Protein product: CASSMAGQGTYEQYF.

The gene calls are TRBV6-6 and TRBJ2-5; 10 bases agree with TRBD2. This CDR3 has 15 residues. The J segment lost 7 bases and the V segment lost 6 bases, leaving 11 bases of the junction unmatched. Germline V gives CDR1 MNHNY, CDR2 SVGAGI (reference sequence). In DNA form, the CDR3 reads TGTGCCAGCAGAGAAGTAGCGGGAGGCCCCAGGACCCAGTACTTC. Protein product: CASREVAGGPRTQYF.

The rearrangement joins TRBV11-1 to TRBJ1-1; the D gene is possibly TRBD1 (6 bases). Germline V gene data show CDR1 as SGHAT and CDR2 as FQDESV (reference sequence). CDR3 size: 15 residues. Trimming removed 5 bases at V and 0 bases at J, with 13 bases between. Written as DNA, the CDR3 is TGTGCCAGCAGCCCGCGGGGGGGCTTGAACACTGAAGCTTTCTTT. It translates to CASSPRGGLNTEAFF.

The V call is TRBV29-1, the J call TRBJ2-5; D not certain. The CDR3 sequence is 12 residues long. Germline V lookup: CDR1 SQVTM, CDR2 ANQGSEA. Deletions cut 5 bases from V and 5 bases from J, with 12 bases between. The chain's CDR3 is CSVQKQGETQYF. The CDR3 nucleotides are TGCAGCGTTCAGAAACAAGGGGAGACCCAGTACTTC.

The genes are TRBV7-2 and TRBJ2-7, with TRBD2 matching over 11 bases. CDR3 length: 15 residues. V trimming: 6 bases; J trimming: 2 bases; junction bases outside the gene matches: 6. CDR1 and CDR2 (germline): SGHTA, FQGNSA. This chain's CDR3 is CASRSTSGGAYEQYF. CDR3 coding DNA: TGTGCCAGCAGATCAACTAGCGGGGGAGCCTACGAGCAGTACTTC.

The chain combines TRBV19 with TRBJ2-2, with D possibly TRBD1 on 6 matching bases. The length of the CDR3 is 17 residues. The germline V gene encodes CDR1 LNHDA and CDR2 SQIVND (reference sequence). V was pared by 4 bases and J by 7 bases, with 22 bases between. Here the CDR3 DNA reads TGTGCCAGTAGTACGCCCGGAACGACCGGACAGAGCGGGGAGCTGTTTTTT. It specifies CASSTPGTTGQSGELFF.

V gene TRBV15 combines with J gene TRBJ2-7; D possibly corresponds to TRBD1 (6 bases). CDR3 size: 15 residues. Germline-derived CDR1 and CDR2 are LNHNV and YYDKDF (reference sequence). V was clipped by 5 bases and J by 4 bases, with 18 bases between them. The DNA for the CDR3 is TGTGCCACCAGCCATGACAGGTCGAACCTTTACGAGCAGTACTTC. Translated, it gives CATSHDRSNLYEQYF.

This clone was detected a few times. The gene calls are TRBV6-2 or TRBV6-3 and TRBJ1-2; D is unresolved. The germline V gene encodes CDR1 MNHEY and CDR2 SVGEGT. The CDR3 runs 13 residues. Trimming left V 2 bases short and J 4 bases short, with 8 bases between. The chain's CDR3 is CASSYLSFYGYTF. The CDR3 DNA sequence: TGTGCCAGCAGTTACCTGTCCTTCTATGGCTACACCTTC.